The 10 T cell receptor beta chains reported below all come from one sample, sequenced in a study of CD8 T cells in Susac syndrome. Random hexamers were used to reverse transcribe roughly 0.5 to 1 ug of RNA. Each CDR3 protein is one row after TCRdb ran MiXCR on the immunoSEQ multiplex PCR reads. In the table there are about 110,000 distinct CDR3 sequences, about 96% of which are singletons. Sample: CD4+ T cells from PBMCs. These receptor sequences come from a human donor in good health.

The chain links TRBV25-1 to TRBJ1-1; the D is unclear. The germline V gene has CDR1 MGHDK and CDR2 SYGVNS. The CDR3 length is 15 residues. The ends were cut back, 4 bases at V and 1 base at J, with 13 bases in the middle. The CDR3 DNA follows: TGTGCCAGCAGTGGAGTTAGGACGGCGAACACTGAAGCTTTCTTT. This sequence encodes CASSGVRTANTEAFF.

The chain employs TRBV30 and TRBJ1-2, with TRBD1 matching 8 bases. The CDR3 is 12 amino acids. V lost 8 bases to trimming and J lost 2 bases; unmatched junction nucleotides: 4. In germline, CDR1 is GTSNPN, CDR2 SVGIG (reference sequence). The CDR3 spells CAARQGNYGYTF. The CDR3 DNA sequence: TGTGCCGCCCGACAGGGGAACTATGGCTACACCTTC.

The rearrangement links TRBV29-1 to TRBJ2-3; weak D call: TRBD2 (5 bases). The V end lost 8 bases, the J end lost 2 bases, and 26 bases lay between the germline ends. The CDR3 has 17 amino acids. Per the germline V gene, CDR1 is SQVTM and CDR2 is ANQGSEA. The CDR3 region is CSHGGGSARTATDTQYF. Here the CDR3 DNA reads TGCAGCCATGGAGGTGGTTCGGCACGAACAGCCACAGATACGCAGTATTTT.

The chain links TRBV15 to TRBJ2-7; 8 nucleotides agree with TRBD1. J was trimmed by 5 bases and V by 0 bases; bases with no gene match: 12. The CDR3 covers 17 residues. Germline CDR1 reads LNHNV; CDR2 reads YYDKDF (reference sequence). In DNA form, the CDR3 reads TGTGCCACCAGCAGAGACCCCGGGGAGACAGGGGTCCACGAGCAGTACTTC. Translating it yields CATSRDPGETGVHEQYF.

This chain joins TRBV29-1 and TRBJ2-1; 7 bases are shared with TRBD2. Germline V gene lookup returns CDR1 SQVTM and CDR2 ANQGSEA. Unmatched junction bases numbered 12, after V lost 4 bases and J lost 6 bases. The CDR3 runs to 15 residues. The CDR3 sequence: CSVAAGLILFNEQFF. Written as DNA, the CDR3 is TGCAGCGTTGCGGCGGGACTAATACTTTTCAATGAGCAGTTCTTC.

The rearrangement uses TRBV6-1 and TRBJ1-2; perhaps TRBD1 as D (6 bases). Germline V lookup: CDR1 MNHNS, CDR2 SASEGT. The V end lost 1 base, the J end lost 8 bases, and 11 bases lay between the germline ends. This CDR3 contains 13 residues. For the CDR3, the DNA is TGTGCCAGCAGTGAAGACAGGGTGGGCGGCTACACCTTC. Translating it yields CASSEDRVGGYTF.

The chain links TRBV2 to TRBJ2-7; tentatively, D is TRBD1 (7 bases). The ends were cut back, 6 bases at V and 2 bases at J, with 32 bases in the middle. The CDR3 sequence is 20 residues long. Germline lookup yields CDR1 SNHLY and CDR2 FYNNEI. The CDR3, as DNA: TGTGCCAGCAGGGGCCGACTTGTCCCCAGGGGGAGGACGATTACCTACGAGCAGTACTTC. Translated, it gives CASRGRLVPRGRTITYEQYF.

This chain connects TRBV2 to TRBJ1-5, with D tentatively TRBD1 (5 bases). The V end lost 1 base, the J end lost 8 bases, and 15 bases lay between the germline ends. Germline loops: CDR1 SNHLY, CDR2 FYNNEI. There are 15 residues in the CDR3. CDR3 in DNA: TGTGCCAGCAGTGAAGGGGGGACGGCCTACGAGCCCCAGCATTTT. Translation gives CASSEGGTAYEPQHF. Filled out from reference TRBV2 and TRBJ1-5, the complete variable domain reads EPEVTQTPSHQVTQMGQEVILRCVPISNHLYFYWYRQILGQKVEFLVSFYNNEISEKSEIFDDQFSVERPDGSNFTLKIRSTKLEDSAMYFCASSEGGTAYEPQHFGDGTRLSIL.

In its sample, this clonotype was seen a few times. The CDR3 DNA sequence: TGCGCCAGCAGCCAAGATCTTCAGCGGAGCACAGATACGCAGTATTTT. Protein product: CASSQDLQRSTDTQYF. The J gene is TRBJ2-3, the V gene TRBV4-3; a weak D match, TRBD2 (5 bases). The V end lost 0 bases, the J end lost 0 bases, and 10 bases lay between the germline ends. CDR1 is LGHNA and CDR2 is YSLEER in the germline V gene. The CDR3 sequence is 16 residues long.

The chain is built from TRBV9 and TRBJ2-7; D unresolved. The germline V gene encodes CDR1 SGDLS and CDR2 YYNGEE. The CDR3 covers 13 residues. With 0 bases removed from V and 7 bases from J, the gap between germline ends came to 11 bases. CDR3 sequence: CASSVAVRGEQYF. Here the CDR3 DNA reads TGTGCCAGCAGCGTAGCAGTGCGAGGAGAGCAGTACTTC.